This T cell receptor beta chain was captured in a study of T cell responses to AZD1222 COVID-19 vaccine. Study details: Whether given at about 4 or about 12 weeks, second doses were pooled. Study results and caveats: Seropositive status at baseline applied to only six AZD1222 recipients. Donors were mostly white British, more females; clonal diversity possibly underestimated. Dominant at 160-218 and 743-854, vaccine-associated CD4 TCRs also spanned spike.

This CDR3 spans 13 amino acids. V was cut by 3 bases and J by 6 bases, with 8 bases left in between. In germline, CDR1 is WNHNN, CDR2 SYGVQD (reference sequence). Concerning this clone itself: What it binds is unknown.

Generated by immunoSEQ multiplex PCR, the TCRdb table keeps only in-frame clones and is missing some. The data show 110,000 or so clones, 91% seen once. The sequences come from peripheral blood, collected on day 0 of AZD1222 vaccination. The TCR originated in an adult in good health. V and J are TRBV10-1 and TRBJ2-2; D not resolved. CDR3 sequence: CASSDEVPGELFF. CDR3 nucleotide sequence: TGCGCCAGCAGTGACGAGGTCCCCGGGGAGCTGTTTTTT.